These 24 T cell receptor beta chains were all obtained from the same sample, sequenced in a study of T-cell memory formation after mild COVID-19. Each CDR3 protein is one row after TCRdb ran MiXCR on the 5' RACE reads. The table shows around 420,000 distinct CDR3 sequences, with approximately 24% occurring only once. Input material: PBMCs or a T cell subset sorted from them (not recorded which). These receptors all come from an adult woman who had mild COVID-19 (a few samples of this study predate the infection). Cell type and time point are not known.

This clonotype occurred once. V usage is TRBV6-5 and J usage is TRBJ1-1; the D gene is possibly TRBD1 (6 bases). Trimming shortened V by 4 bases and J by 1 base, and 13 bases separated the two germline ends. The length of the CDR3 is 15 residues. The germline gives CDR1 MNHEY, CDR2 SVGAGI. CDR3 bases: TGTGCCAGCAGTTTCACGGACAGAACGAACACTGAAGCTTTCTTT. Its protein product is CASSFTDRTNTEAFF.

The CDR3 reads CASSLGLADFYEQYF. The CDR3 DNA is TGCGCCAGCAGCTTAGGACTAGCGGATTTCTACGAGCAGTACTTC. This chain uses TRBV5-1 with TRBJ2-7; 10 bases agree with TRBD2. The trim removed 2 bases at V and 3 bases at J, leaving 5 bases unmatched. The CDR3 sequence is 15 residues long. The germline V gene has CDR1 SGHRS and CDR2 YFSETQ. The full variable domain, completed using reference TRBV5-1 and TRBJ2-7, is KAGVTQTPRYLIKTRGQQVTLSCSPISGHRSVSWYQQTPGQGLQFLFEYFSETQRNKGNFPGRFSGRQFSNSRSEMNVSTLELGDSALYLCASSLGLADFYEQYFGPGTRLTVT.

A single count supports this clonotype. The rearrangement uses TRBV20-1 and TRBJ1-5; D not resolved. The germline V and J ends were trimmed by 1 base and 0 bases, with 7 bases remaining between them. The CDR3 totals 14 residues. Germline CDR1 is DFQATT and CDR2 is SNEGSKA (reference sequence). CDR3 in amino acids: CSARGRVSNQPQHF. As DNA, the CDR3 is TGCAGTGCTAGAGGGAGAGTTAGCAATCAGCCCCAGCATTTT.

This clonotype came up many times. V gene TRBV10-3 combines with J gene TRBJ1-1, with D tentatively TRBD1 (5 bases). Germline CDR1 and CDR2: ENHRY and SYGVKD. Trimming shortened V by 0 bases and J by 0 bases, and 8 bases separated the two germline ends. The CDR3 is 15 residues long. The CDR3 coding sequence is TGTGCCATCAGTGAGTCACAGGATTTGAACACTGAAGCTTTCTTT. It specifies CAISESQDLNTEAFF.

The V gene is TRBV12-3 or TRBV12-4, the J gene TRBJ1-2; D gene uncertain. The CDR3 is 14 amino acids. V was trimmed by 6 bases and J by 0 bases, leaving 11 bases between them. CDR3 sequence: CASSPDGANYGYTF. For the CDR3, the DNA is TGTGCCAGCAGCCCGGACGGTGCTAACTATGGCTACACCTTC.

This clonotype appeared a few times. This sequence joins TRBV27 and TRBJ1-4; D unresolved. The germline V gene has CDR1 MNHEY and CDR2 SMNVEV (reference sequence). The CDR3 covers 15 residues. V dropped 3 bases and J dropped 0 bases, with 8 bases sitting between them. The CDR3 region is CASSFRRATNEKLFF. The CDR3 bases are TGTGCCAGCAGTTTTCGTAGGGCAACTAATGAAAAACTGTTTTTT.

The chain employs TRBV7-9 and TRBJ2-3; D is unresolved. Trimming removed 3 bases from V and 0 bases from J, with 7 bases in between. Germline V gene sequence: CDR1 SEHNR, CDR2 FQNEAQ (reference sequence). The length of the CDR3 is 14 residues. The CDR3 sequence is CASSFRPSTDTQYF. DNA for the CDR3: TGTGCCAGCAGCTTTCGTCCTAGCACAGATACGCAGTATTTT. Full variable domain (outside the CDR3, taken from reference TRBV7-9 and TRBJ2-3): DTGVSQNPRHKITKRGQNVTFRCDPISEHNRLYWYRQTLGQGPEFLTYFQNEAQLEKSRLLSDRFSAERPKGSFSTLEIQRTEQGDSAMYLCASSFRPSTDTQYFGPGTRLTVL.

This clonotype came up a few times. This CDR3 reads CASSAQGYNNSPLHF. The CDR3, as DNA: TGTGCCAGCAGTGCACAGGGTTACAATAATTCACCCCTCCACTTT. The chain joins TRBV12-3 or TRBV12-4 to TRBJ1-6; perhaps TRBD1 as D (6 bases). V lost 5 bases and J 5 bases, leaving 13 bases between the germline ends. The CDR3 covers 15 residues.

This rearrangement joins TRBV14 to TRBJ2-3; D remains unclear. This CDR3 contains 14 residues. CDR1 is SGHDN and CDR2 is FVKESK in the germline V gene. Between the trimmed V and J ends, which lost 2 bases and 4 bases, there was a span of 10 bases. The CDR3 is CASSQWVQADTQYF. CDR3 sequence (DNA): TGTGCCAGCAGCCAATGGGTGCAGGCAGATACGCAGTATTTT. The whole variable domain, filled in from reference TRBV14 and TRBJ2-3, reads EAGVTQFPSHSVIEKGQTVTLRCDPISGHDNLYWYRRVMGKEIKFLLHFVKESKQDESGMPNNRFLAERTGGTYSTLKVQPAELEDSGVYFCASSQWVQADTQYFGPGTRLTVL.

This clonotype came up a few times. The CDR3 region is CAWHALGTGVEQYF. The CDR3 coding sequence is TGTGCCTGGCACGCCCTTGGGACAGGGGTCGAGCAGTACTTC. The rearrangement uses TRBV30 and TRBJ2-7; 10 bases map to TRBD1. Germline V lookup: CDR1 GTSNPN, CDR2 SVGIG (reference sequence). V lost 5 bases and J lost 6; bases outside the gene matches: 10. The CDR3 has 14 residues. Complete variable domain (other parts from reference TRBV30 and TRBJ2-7): SQTIHQWPATLVQPVGSPLSLECTVEGTSNPNLYWYRQAAGRGLQLLFYSVGIGQISSEVPQNLSASRPQDRQFILSSKKLLLSDSGFYLCAWHALGTGVEQYFGPGTRLTVT.

Only a few counts were recorded for this clonotype. The rearrangement uses TRBV12-3 or TRBV12-4 and TRBJ2-1; 9 bases are a match to TRBD1. This CDR3 has 14 residues. V dropped 7 bases and J dropped 7; count of bases not matched to a gene: 8. The CDR3 region has the DNA TGTGCCAGCATCCGGGACAGGGTTGAAAATGAGCAGTTCTTC. Translation gives CASIRDRVENEQFF.

This clonotype was detected many times. This rearrangement joins TRBV2 to TRBJ1-1; the D is unclear. The CDR3 has 14 amino acids. Trimming stripped 6 bases from V and 0 bases from J, with 11 bases between. CDR1 and CDR2 (germline): SNHLY, FYNNEI. The DNA of the CDR3 is TGTGCCAGCAGGCAAGACCGGATGAACACTGAAGCTTTCTTT. This translates into CASRQDRMNTEAFF.

This chain connects TRBV15 to TRBJ1-1; 12 bases line up with TRBD1. The CDR3 runs 16 residues. V lost 0 bases to trimming and J lost 5 bases; unmatched junction nucleotides: 4. Germline-derived CDR1 and CDR2 are LNHNV and YYDKDF (reference sequence). In DNA form, the CDR3 reads TGTGCCACCAGCAGAGACCGGGACAGGGGGCCAACTGAAGCTTTCTTT. This translates into CATSRDRDRGPTEAFF.

There are a few counts of this clonotype. The chain uses TRBV5-5 and TRBJ2-7, with TRBD2 identical over 9 bases. The germline gives CDR1 SGHKS, CDR2 YYEKEE (reference sequence). Unmatched junction bases numbered 3, after V lost 0 bases and J lost 2 bases. The CDR3 spans 15 residues. The CDR3 protein is CASSLVSGGTYEQYF. CDR3 coding DNA: TGTGCCAGCAGCTTGGTTAGCGGGGGAACCTACGAGCAGTACTTC.

The chain employs TRBV3-1 and TRBJ2-2; a possible D gene is TRBD1 (7 bases). Germline lookup yields CDR1 LGHDT and CDR2 YNNKEL (reference sequence). Deletions cut 2 bases from V and 7 bases from J, with 17 bases between. CDR3 length equals 16 residues. CDR3 amino acids: CASSQPTGRPGGELFF. CDR3 coding DNA: TGTGCCAGCAGCCAACCGACAGGGAGGCCGGGCGGGGAGCTGTTTTTT.

This clonotype has more than one count but fewer than ten. This chain joins TRBV24-1 and TRBJ2-1; 10 bases are shared with TRBD1. Germline V lookup: CDR1 KGHDR, CDR2 SFDVKD. This CDR3 is built from 17 residues. The J segment lost 1 base and the V segment lost 4 bases, leaving 6 bases of the junction unmatched. CDR3 in amino acids: CATSDDRGLRSYNEQFF. CDR3 bases: TGTGCCACCAGTGACGACAGGGGGCTCCGATCCTACAATGAGCAGTTCTTC.

V gene TRBV6-2 or TRBV6-3 combines with J gene TRBJ2-5; 7 bases are a match to TRBD1. The germline CDR1 and CDR2 sequences are MNHEY and SVGEGT. The V gene end was trimmed by 5 bases and the J gene end by 2 bases; junction bases not matched to a gene: 8. The CDR3 spans 15 residues. CDR3 coding DNA: TGTGCCAGCAGTCCATTTGGGACAGTACAAGAGACCCAGTACTTC. This encodes CASSPFGTVQETQYF.

The rearrangement uses TRBV11-3 and TRBJ2-3; TRBD2 matches 8 bases. CDR1 is SGHNT, CDR2 YENEEA, per germline. The CDR3 spans 15 residues. J gave up 2 bases and V 6 bases, and 7 bases lay outside the gene matches. The CDR3 protein is CASRGSGAYTDTQYF. For the CDR3, the DNA is TGTGCCAGCAGGGGTAGCGGGGCATACACAGATACGCAGTATTTT.

This clonotype was detected only a few times. This chain connects TRBV9 to TRBJ2-1; D tentatively fits TRBD1 or TRBD2 (5 bases each). Trimming took 4 bases from V and 7 from J, leaving 15 bases between them. Germline-derived CDR1 and CDR2 are SGDLS and YYNGEE. The CDR3 totals 14 residues. The CDR3 loop reads CASSPERGGNEQFF. CDR3 sequence (DNA): TGTGCCAGCAGCCCAGAAAGGGGCGGGAATGAGCAGTTCTTC.

The CDR3 DNA is TGTGCCACCAGTGATACTGACTATGGCTACACCTTC. This sequence encodes CATSDTDYGYTF. This chain connects TRBV24-1 to TRBJ1-2, with D unclear. Germline V gene lookup returns CDR1 KGHDR and CDR2 SFDVKD. The CDR3 totals 12 residues. V shed 3 bases and J shed 3 bases, with 4 bases lying between them.

This clonotype was seen more than once but under ten times. V usage is TRBV4-1 and J usage is TRBJ2-3; 10 bases line up with TRBD2. The trim removed 1 base at V and 3 bases at J, leaving 1 base unmatched. Germline V gives CDR1 MGHRA, CDR2 YSYEKL. The CDR3 has 15 residues. The CDR3 loop reads CASSQVLAGTDTQYF. CDR3 nucleotides: TGCGCCAGCAGCCAAGTACTAGCGGGGACAGATACGCAGTATTTT.

This clonotype was recorded a few times. V gene TRBV6-2 or TRBV6-3 combines with J gene TRBJ1-1; perhaps TRBD1 as D (5 bases). Germline V gene data show CDR1 as MNHEY and CDR2 as SVGEGT. Trimming removed 7 bases from V and 5 bases from J, with 20 bases in between. The CDR3 is 15 amino acids. DNA for the CDR3: TGTGCCAGCATCCTTGGGGGTTTGGTTGGAACTGAAGCTTTCTTT. It specifies CASILGGLVGTEAFF.

This clonotype was seen a few times. This chain links TRBV20-1 with TRBJ1-1; D unclear. The CDR3 covers 13 residues. CDR1 is DFQATT, CDR2 SNEGSKA, per germline (reference sequence). V shed 6 bases and J shed 1 base, with 12 bases lying between them. In DNA, the CDR3 is TGCAGTGCACCTTTCAGTTCGAACACTGAAGCTTTCTTT. This sequence encodes CSAPFSSNTEAFF.

The sample holds a few counts of this clonotype. As DNA, the CDR3 is TGTGCCAGCAGCGTTGAGACAGTCAATTCACCCCTCCACTTT. Translation gives CASSVETVNSPLHF. The genes are TRBV7-9 and TRBJ1-6; tentatively, D is TRBD1 (5 bases). Germline V gene sequence: CDR1 SEHNR, CDR2 FQNEAQ (reference sequence). Trimming cost V 5 bases and J 7 bases, with 12 bases left between them. CDR3 length: 14 residues.